These 21 T cell receptor beta chains came from one sample sequenced in a study of T cells in women clearing cervical HPV infection. Only in-frame clones appear in the TCRdb table, and some are missing; sequencing was by immunoSEQ multiplex PCR. This specimen shows 36,000 or so clones; the ten leading clones hold 1.5% to 2%. The sequenced material came from blood buffy coat. These receptors were taken from a woman between 18 and 69 years old with a cervical HPV16 infection that either progressed to CIN3+ or cleared (not recorded which).

Of note for this clone: The missing CDR3 end, 3 residues past where the read stops, is filled in from the germline J gene. The V and J genes are TRBV2 and TRBJ1-4; 7 bases map to TRBD1. The CDR3 covers 14 residues. Germline values: CDR1 SNHLY, CDR2 FYNNEI. The CDR3 here is CASRLQGNNSPLFF. CDR3 DNA, as far as it was read: TGTGCCAGCAGGCTACAGGGGAATAATTCACCA.

As for this clone: The sequence runs out 3 residues before the end of the CDR3; the remainder is reconstructed from the germline J gene. The V call is TRBV5-6, the J call TRBJ2-1; D is undetermined. Germline-derived CDR1 and CDR2 are SGHDT and YYEEEE. Deletions cut 4 bases from V and 1 base from J, with 6 bases between. This CDR3 is 13 amino acids long. CDR3 in amino acids: CASSRLSYNEQFF. The sequenced part of the CDR3 DNA is TGTGCCAGCAGCAGGCTGTCCTACAATGAG. Full variable domain (remainder filled in from reference TRBV5-6 and TRBJ2-1): DAGVTQSPTHLIKTRGQQVTLRCSPKSGHDTVSWYQQALGQGPQFIFQYYEEEERQRGNFPDRFSGHQFPNYSSELNVNALLLGDSALYLCASSRLSYNEQFFGPGTRLTVL.

As to this clone: The read halts 3 residues ahead of the CDR3 end, with the missing end drawn from the germline J gene. The rearrangement links TRBV7-2 to TRBJ2-3; 10 bases fit TRBD2. The germline gives CDR1 SGHTA, CDR2 FQGNSA. The CDR3 covers 13 residues. The CDR3 is CASSFLAGESQYF. CDR3 DNA, as far as it was read: TGTGCCAGCAGCTTCCTAGCGGGGGAGTCG.

The CDR3 DNA, read in part, is TGTGCCAGCAGCTTGGACGCCAGGGGGCTCGTTCAGCCG. This sequence encodes CASSLDARGLVQP. The full CDR3 reads CASSLDARGLVQPQYF. The chain couples TRBV7-8 to TRBJ2-3; 8 nucleotides line up with TRBD1. The CDR3 end lies 3 residues beyond the end of the read and is filled in from the germline J gene. Germline lookup yields CDR1 SGHVS and CDR2 FQNEAQ. The CDR3 contains 16 residues.

Concerning this clone: Coverage ceases 3 residues before the CDR3 finishes, and the germline J gene fills in the end. The chain carries TRBV19 and TRBJ1-4; 7 nucleotides line up with TRBD1. V lost 7 bases, J lost 8 bases, and 7 bases stayed unmatched. Germline assignment: CDR1 LNHDA and CDR2 SQIVND (reference sequence). The CDR3 spans 13 residues. The CDR3 protein is CASMGQGDEKLFF. CDR3 DNA (partial): TGTGCCAGTATGGGGCAGGGGGACGAAAAA.

Points on this clone: The CDR3 end lies 3 residues beyond the end of the read and is filled in from the germline J gene. V and J are TRBV7-9 and TRBJ1-2, with D maybe TRBD1 (5 bases). Germline CDR1 SEHNR, CDR2 FQNEAQ (reference sequence). V was clipped by 1 base and J by 0 bases, with 9 bases between them. This CDR3 has 15 amino acids. Partial CDR3 DNA: TGTGCCAGCAGCTTAGGAGGGGTAGCTAACTATGGC. It yields the protein CASSLGGVANYG. The CDR3 in its entirety is CASSLGGVANYGYTF.

Concerning this clone: The read ends 3 residues shy of where the CDR3 ends; the end is completed using the germline J gene. The chain combines TRBV20-1 with TRBJ2-1; weak D call: TRBD1 (6 bases). The ends were cut back, 3 bases at V and 0 bases at J, with 15 bases in the middle. This CDR3 has 16 amino acids. From germline, CDR1 is DFQATT and CDR2 SNEGSKA (reference sequence). Partial CDR3 DNA: TGCAGTGCTAGTAACCCGACAGGAGCCTCCTACAATGAG. Translated, it gives CSASNPTGASYNE. The entire CDR3 reads CSASNPTGASYNEQFF.

Note on this clone: The read ends 3 residues before the CDR3 terminus; that terminus is restored from the germline J gene. The chain uses TRBV2 and TRBJ2-3; no definite D call. Per germline, CDR1 SNHLY and CDR2 FYNNEI. The CDR3 runs 13 residues. The CDR3: CASSEEGPKPQYF. The CDR3 bases that were read are TGTGCCAGCAGTGAAGAGGGTCCGAAGCCG.

With respect to this clone: The read gets to within 3 residues of the CDR3 end, and the germline J gene fills in the rest. The chain joins TRBV19 to TRBJ2-2, with D perhaps TRBD2 (7 bases). The CDR3 is made up of 13 amino acids. Per the germline V gene, CDR1 is LNHDA and CDR2 is SQIVND (reference sequence). The covered CDR3 bases are TGTGCCACGGGGGGCCCCCTCGGGGAAAAG. Translation gives CATGGPLGEK. The entire CDR3 is CATGGPLGEKLFF.

CDR3 amino acids: CASRSDRLNNSPLHF. The CDR3 DNA, read in part, is TGTGCCAGCAGATCTGACAGGCTCAATAATTCACCC. V gene TRBV2 combines with J gene TRBJ1-6; perhaps TRBD1 as D (6 bases). The read is 3 residues too short to cover the CDR3 end, so that end is filled in from the germline J gene. Deletions cut 6 bases from V and 5 bases from J, with 14 bases between. The CDR3 length is 15 residues. The germline V gene encodes CDR1 SNHLY and CDR2 FYNNEI.

As concerns this clone: The read finishes 3 residues shy of the CDR3 end, and the germline J gene is used to complete it. J is TRBJ2-5 and V is TRBV19; 7 bases are shared with TRBD2. The CDR3 is 15 residues long. Trimming took 5 bases from V and 3 from J; bases not matched to a gene: 9. Germline CDR1 is LNHDA and CDR2 is SQIVND (reference sequence). The CDR3 bases that were read are TGTGCCAGTAGTCCACGGGACTACATGAAAGAGACC. Its translation: CASSPRDYMKET. The CDR3 reads in full as CASSPRDYMKETQYF. The variable domain in full, with the rest retrieved from reference TRBV19 and TRBJ2-5, is DGGITQSPKYLFRKEGQNVTLSCEQNLNHDAMYWYRQDPGQGLRLIYYSQIVNDFQKGDIAEGYSVSREKKESFPLTVTSAQKNPTAFYLCASSPRDYMKETQYFGPGTRLLVL.

In regard to this clone: The read halts 3 residues ahead of the CDR3 end, with the missing end drawn from the germline J gene. The chain recombines TRBV2 with TRBJ1-1; D might be TRBD1 (6 bases). The CDR3 runs to 14 residues. Trimming left V 4 bases short and J 1 base short, with 10 bases between. From germline, CDR1 is SNHLY and CDR2 FYNNEI. The CDR3 bases that were read are TGTGCCAGCAGTGGGCAGGGGTGGAACACTGAA. Translating gives CASSGQGWNTE. The entire CDR3 reads CASSGQGWNTEAFF.

Comment on this clone: The read ends 3 residues before the CDR3 terminus; that terminus is restored from the germline J gene. The rearrangement links TRBV6-1 to TRBJ2-2; 12 positions agree with TRBD2. The J segment lost 4 bases and the V segment lost 0 bases, leaving 3 bases of the junction unmatched. Germline lookup yields CDR1 MNHNS and CDR2 SASEGT. The CDR3 extends over 17 amino acids. CDR3 residues: CASSEALAGGLTGELFF. The CDR3 bases that were read are TGTGCCAGCAGTGAAGCGCTAGCGGGGGGGCTCACCGGGGAG.

In the case of this clone: The read comes to an end 3 residues before the CDR3 does, leaving the germline J gene to fill in the end. The chain carries TRBV28 and TRBJ1-2, with a weak D call TRBD1 (5 bases). The germline V gene has CDR1 MDHEN and CDR2 SYDVKM. CDR3 length: 15 residues. V gave up 6 bases and J gave up 4 bases, with 18 bases separating them. The CDR3 region is CASRIRDLTSYGYTF. Incomplete CDR3 DNA: TGTGCCAGCAGGATCAGGGATTTGACCTCCTATGGC.

To note about this clone: The read comes to an end 3 residues before the CDR3 does, leaving the germline J gene to fill in the end. J is TRBJ2-4 and V is TRBV29-1; 9 nucleotides align to TRBD1. This CDR3 has 12 amino acids. In germline, CDR1 is SQVTM, CDR2 ANQGSEA. CDR3 protein: CSGGTGTETQYF. The sequenced part of the CDR3 DNA is TGCAGCGGGGGGACAGGGACAGAGACT.

With respect to this clone: The read stops 3 residues short of the end of the CDR3; the missing end is completed from the germline J gene. The chain is built from TRBV7-6 and TRBJ2-3, with a tentative D call TRBD2 (8 bases). Trimming cost V 5 bases and J 3 bases, with 18 bases left between them. The CDR3 runs 16 residues. Germline loops: CDR1 SGHVS, CDR2 FNYEAQ. The CDR3: CASSPTGGTVTDTQYF. Partial CDR3 DNA: TGTGCCAGCAGCCCAACGGGGGGGACAGTAACAGATACG.

On this clone: The sequence runs out 3 residues before the end of the CDR3; the remainder is reconstructed from the germline J gene. This chain uses TRBV13 with TRBJ2-3; possibly TRBD1 for D (6 bases). Germline V gene sequence: CDR1 PRHDT, CDR2 FYEKMQ (reference sequence). This CDR3 region has 14 residues. The part of the CDR3 DNA that was read is TGTGCCAGCAGCTTACAAGGGAAGGGGGAGACG. As protein: CASSLQGKGET. The complete CDR3 protein is CASSLQGKGETQYF.

About this clone: The CDR3 end falls 3 residues outside the read, so it is completed with the germline J gene. The V call is TRBV18, the J call TRBJ1-1; 8 nucleotides line up with TRBD1. The CDR3 totals 16 residues. V lost 2 bases to trimming and J lost 4 bases; unmatched junction nucleotides: 9. Germline V gives CDR1 KGHSH, CDR2 LQKENI. The part of the CDR3 DNA that was read is TGTGCCAGCTCACCAAGGACAGGGAGAGGCGGCACTGAA. Its translation is CASSPRTGRGGTE. The full CDR3 reads CASSPRTGRGGTEAFF. Full variable domain (remainder filled in from reference TRBV18 and TRBJ1-1): NAGVMQNPRHLVRRRGQEARLRCSPMKGHSHVYWYRQLPEEGLKFMVYLQKENIIDESGMPKERFSAEFPKEGPSILRIQQVVRGDSAAYFCASSPRTGRGGTEAFFGQGTRLTVV.

As for this clone: The CDR3 end falls 3 residues outside the read, so it is completed with the germline J gene. The V and J genes are TRBV5-6 and TRBJ2-7; D gene ambiguous. The CDR3 sequence is 13 residues long. V lost 0 bases and J 0 bases, leaving 4 bases between the germline ends. The V gene's germline CDR1 is SGHDT and CDR2 YYEEEE. The CDR3 reads CASSLDGSYEQYF. The DNA read from the CDR3 is TGTGCCAGCAGCTTGGACGGCTCCTACGAG.

On this clone itself: From the germline J gene comes the end of the CDR3, since the read stops 3 residues before it. The rearrangement uses TRBV20-1 and TRBJ2-1; TRBD1 matches at 9 bases. V lost 6 bases, J lost 9 bases, and 6 bases stayed unmatched. The CDR3 has 12 amino acids. From germline, CDR1 is DFQATT and CDR2 SNEGSKA (reference sequence). The sequenced CDR3 bases are TGCAGTGCCCGGACAGGGGCGGCTGAG. Translated, it gives CSARTGAAE. The whole CDR3 is CSARTGAAEQFF.

As regards this clone: The read gets to within 3 residues of the CDR3 end, and the germline J gene fills in the rest. This sequence joins TRBV2 and TRBJ1-1; TRBD1 might be the D (6 bases). CDR1 and CDR2 (germline): SNHLY, FYNNEI. This CDR3 has 16 residues. V shed 11 bases and J shed 4 bases, with 26 bases lying between them. The CDR3 DNA, read in part, is TGTGCCGACCGATTGGACAGTTGGGGACTAGCCACTGAA. This gives the protein CADRLDSWGLATE. The full CDR3 protein reads CADRLDSWGLATEAFF.